Listed here are 27 T cell receptor beta chains from one sample, sequenced in a study of control samples from healthy donors and cancer patients. The protocol was immunoSEQ multiplex PCR, while the TCRdb copy is restricted to in-frame clones and leaves out a portion. This sample has over 100,000 clones, with around nine tenths found just once. Sequencing used blood. The receptor set was obtained from a man aged 35-49 years in good health.

The chain joins TRBV24-1 to TRBJ1-6; 7 nucleotides line up with TRBD1. CDR3 length: 13 amino acids. Germline assignment: CDR1 KGHDR and CDR2 SFDVKD. Trimming cost V 7 bases and J 7 bases; bases outside gene matches: 3. CDR3 loop: CATRAGGNSPLHF. The CDR3 bases are TGTGCCACCAGAGCAGGGGGGAATTCACCCCTCCACTTT.

The CDR3 DNA is TGTGCCAGCAGTCTTTCAGGGGACGGGCACTACGAGCAGTACTTC. Protein sequence: CASSLSGDGHYEQYF. The V call is TRBV28, the J call TRBJ2-7, with D perhaps TRBD1 (6 bases). CDR3 size: 15 residues. Trimming pared 5 bases from V and 3 bases from J, leaving 17 bases between. Germline CDR1 and CDR2: MDHEN and SYDVKM.

V is TRBV4-1 and J is TRBJ1-6; unclear D gene. Germline V CDR1 and CDR2: MGHRA, YSYEKL. Deletions cut 4 bases from V and 6 bases from J, with 13 bases between. The CDR3 sequence is 15 residues long. The CDR3 loop is CASSPLPGTNSPLHF. The CDR3 nucleotides read TGCGCCAGCAGCCCCCTCCCGGGCACTAATTCACCCCTCCACTTT.

V gene TRBV20-1 combines with J gene TRBJ2-7; no firm D call. V gave up 6 bases and J gave up 1 base, with 4 bases separating them. From germline, CDR1 is DFQATT and CDR2 SNEGSKA (reference sequence). This CDR3 contains 10 residues. CDR3 DNA: TGCAGTGCCGATTCCTACGAGCAGTACTTC. Translation gives CSADSYEQYF.

This chain joins TRBV27 and TRBJ2-1; no clear D. Deletions cut 6 bases from V and 4 bases from J, with 10 bases between. The CDR3 spans 13 residues. Germline-derived CDR1 and CDR2 are MNHEY and SMNVEV (reference sequence). The DNA for the CDR3 is TGTGCCAGCAGCACCCCTCCTTACAATGAGCAGTTCTTC. It yields the protein CASSTPPYNEQFF.

The J gene is TRBJ2-1, the V gene TRBV6-5; tentative D call: TRBD1 (5 bases). Per germline, CDR1 MNHEY and CDR2 SVGAGI. The CDR3 spans 12 residues. V was clipped by 6 bases and J by 6 bases, with 9 bases between them. CDR3 sequence (DNA): TGTGCCAGCAGGTCCCAGGGCAATGAGCAGTTCTTC. It translates to CASRSQGNEQFF.

In this sample, this clone turned up once. This sequence joins TRBV3-1 (or the pseudogene TRBV3-2) and TRBJ1-2, with D unresolved. Germline CDR1 is LGHDT and CDR2 is YNNKEL (reference sequence). The CDR3 is made up of 16 amino acids. Trimming stripped 1 base from V and 3 bases from J, with 15 bases between. The CDR3 nucleotides read TGTGCCAGCAGCCAAGTTGCTAAGGGAAACGACTATGGCTACACCTTC. Translated, it gives CASSQVAKGNDYGYTF.

The genes are TRBV7-2 and TRBJ2-7; possibly TRBD1 for D (6 bases). The CDR3 sequence is 14 residues long. The germline V and J ends were trimmed by 3 bases and 6 bases, with 15 bases remaining between them. CDR1 and CDR2 from the germline V gene are SGHTA and FQGNSA. The CDR3 nucleotides read TGTGCCAGCAGCTTCCTTACAGGGCTAGCCGAGCAGTACTTC. Protein product: CASSFLTGLAEQYF.

In this sample, this clone turned up a few times. Other DNA sequences in the sample encode the same CDR3. The rearrangement uses TRBV6-4 and TRBJ2-3, with D possibly TRBD1 on 6 matching bases. The CDR3 has 14 residues. V was shortened by 3 bases and J by 1 base, with 8 bases between the two germline ends. CDR1 and CDR2 from the germline V gene are MRHNA and SNTAGT. The CDR3 DNA sequence: TGTGCCAGCAGTGATGCAGGGGGCACAGATACGCAGTATTTT. This sequence encodes CASSDAGGTDTQYF.

This clone came up once. This chain connects TRBV27 to TRBJ1-6; D gene ambiguous. V was cut by 7 bases and J by 5 bases, with 21 bases left in between. The CDR3 is 17 amino acids. Germline-derived CDR1 and CDR2 are MNHEY and SMNVEV (reference sequence). The CDR3 sequence: CASTTAMTQTHNSPLHF. The CDR3 DNA reads TGTGCCAGCACGACGGCCATGACGCAGACTCATAATTCACCCCTCCACTTT.

The chain recombines TRBV6-4 with TRBJ1-6; 9 bases are shared with TRBD1. Germline CDR1 and CDR2: MRHNA and SNTAGT. After removal of 10 bases from V and 7 bases from J, the junction contained 8 bases not matched to a gene. The CDR3 runs to 14 residues. The CDR3 bases are TGTGCCACTTCGATTGGGACAGGGAATTCACCCCTCCACTTT. This translates into CATSIGTGNSPLHF.

V gene TRBV5-1 combines with J gene TRBJ2-2; 8 bases map to TRBD1. Germline CDR1 and CDR2: SGHRS and YFSETQ. This CDR3 has 17 amino acids. The junction had 15 bases not matched to a gene; V was cut back by 4 bases and J by 7 bases. The CDR3 sequence is CASSRGQASWKVGELFF. In DNA, the CDR3 is TGCGCCAGCAGCCGGGGACAGGCCTCATGGAAGGTCGGGGAGCTGTTTTTT.

The chain is built from TRBV11-2 and TRBJ2-1; D uncertain. CDR1 and CDR2 (germline): SGHAT, FQNNGV. Trimming took off 1 base at V and 9 bases at J, with 7 bases between the two ends. The length of the CDR3 is 12 residues. The CDR3: CASSLGRIEQFF. The CDR3, as DNA: TGTGCCAGCAGCTTAGGACGTATTGAGCAGTTCTTC.

V gene TRBV5-1 combines with J gene TRBJ2-3; TRBD2 matches at 8 bases. This CDR3 is built from 17 residues. V was pared by 4 bases and J by 5 bases, with 15 bases of the junction left unmatched. Looked up from germline, CDR1 is SGHRS and CDR2 is YFSETQ. DNA for the CDR3: TGCGCCAGCAGCAGCTACCTCGGGGGGGCCTTTGGAGATACGCAGTATTTT. Its protein product is CASSSYLGGAFGDTQYF.

This chain uses TRBV6-4 with TRBJ2-2; D remains ambiguous. CDR1 MRHNA and CDR2 SNTAGT come from the germline V gene. This CDR3 comprises 16 residues. V was trimmed by 2 bases and J by 6 bases, leaving 16 bases between them. Here the CDR3 reads CASSDTNRAAAGELFF. CDR3 nucleotide sequence: TGTGCCAGCAGTGACACTAATAGGGCCGCCGCCGGGGAGCTGTTTTTT.

This chain joins TRBV7-2 and TRBJ2-7, with D perhaps matching TRBD1 or TRBD2 (5 bases each). Trimming left V 5 bases short and J 4 bases short, with 12 bases between. The germline V gene has CDR1 SGHTA and CDR2 FQGNSA. CDR3 length: 13 amino acids. In nucleotides, the CDR3 is TGTGCCAGCAGCCTCCGGGACGGGTACGAGCAGTACTTC. It translates to CASSLRDGYEQYF.

This chain uses TRBV7-9 with TRBJ2-1; 8 bases are shared with TRBD2. Germline CDR1 SEHNR, CDR2 FQNEAQ (reference sequence). The CDR3 totals 17 residues. The V segment lost 2 bases and the J segment 0 bases; nucleotides outside the gene matches: 6. CDR3 amino acids: CASSLPWGTSSYNEQFF. The CDR3 DNA reads TGTGCCAGCAGCTTACCCTGGGGGACTAGCTCCTACAATGAGCAGTTCTTC. The complete variable domain, with remaining parts taken from reference TRBV7-9 and TRBJ2-1, reads DTGVSQNPRHKITKRGQNVTFRCDPISEHNRLYWYRQTLGQGPEFLTYFQNEAQLEKSRLLSDRFSAERPKGSFSTLEIQRTEQGDSAMYLCASSLPWGTSSYNEQFFGPGTRLTVL.

The chain employs TRBV7-2 and TRBJ2-3, with TRBD2 matching over 15 bases. V lost 3 bases, J lost 1 base, and 5 bases stayed unmatched. The CDR3 is 18 amino acids. CDR1 SGHTA and CDR2 FQGNSA come from the germline V gene. The CDR3 nucleotides read TGTGCCAGCAGCTTTTGGACTAGCGGGGGGGCGGGCACAGATACGCAGTATTTT. This gives the protein CASSFWTSGGAGTDTQYF. Filled out from reference TRBV7-2 and TRBJ2-3, the complete variable domain reads GAGVSQSPSNKVTEKGKDVELRCDPISGHTALYWYRQSLGQGLEFLIYFQGNSAPDKSGLPSDRFSAERTGGSVSTLTIQRTQQEDSAVYLCASSFWTSGGAGTDTQYFGPGTRLTVL.

This clone was recorded only once. The V gene is TRBV5-1, the J gene TRBJ2-5, with TRBD1 as a possible D gene (6 bases). Per germline, CDR1 SGHRS and CDR2 YFSETQ. This CDR3 is built from 13 residues. Deletions cut 4 bases from V and 5 bases from J, with 12 bases between. The CDR3 region is CASSQGSRETQYF. The CDR3 DNA sequence: TGCGCCAGCAGCCAGGGGAGTCGGGAGACCCAGTACTTC.

The chain links TRBV12-3 or TRBV12-4 to TRBJ1-1; no definite D call. The CDR3 runs 13 residues. Between the trimmed V and J ends, which lost 5 bases and 0 bases, there was a span of 7 bases. For the CDR3, the DNA is TGTGCCAGCAGTCTGATTATGAACACTGAAGCTTTCTTT. Translated: CASSLIMNTEAFF.

The rearrangement uses TRBV2 and TRBJ1-6, with a tentative D call TRBD1 (6 bases). This CDR3 is built from 15 residues. Trimming removed 4 bases at V and 5 bases at J, with 12 bases between. CDR1 and CDR2 (germline): SNHLY, FYNNEI. The CDR3 DNA reads TGTGCCAGCAGTGTAGGGACAACAAATAATTCACCCCTCCACTTT. Its translation is CASSVGTTNNSPLHF.

The gene calls are TRBV13 and TRBJ2-7; tentatively, D is TRBD1 or TRBD2 (7 bases each). CDR3 length equals 14 residues. Trimming removed 5 bases from V and 7 bases from J, with 18 bases in between. From germline, CDR1 is PRHDT and CDR2 FYEKMQ (reference sequence). The CDR3 spells CASSPEGQRDEQYF. The CDR3 DNA is TGTGCCAGCAGCCCGGAGGGACAGCGGGATGAGCAGTACTTC.

The V and J genes are TRBV7-9 and TRBJ2-5; no firm D call. With 6 bases removed from V and 5 bases from J, the gap between germline ends came to 10 bases. Germline lookup yields CDR1 SEHNR and CDR2 FQNEAQ (reference sequence). There are 12 residues in the CDR3. CDR3 amino acids: CASSSDVETQYF. The DNA of the CDR3 is TGTGCCAGCAGTTCGGACGTCGAGACCCAGTACTTC.

CDR3 sequence: CASSGRGTSNYGYTF. CDR3 bases: TGTGCCAGCAGCGGCCGGGGCACCTCTAACTATGGCTACACCTTC. The chain joins TRBV3-1 (or the pseudogene TRBV3-2) to TRBJ1-2; TRBD1 is a possible D gene (5 bases). The ends were cut back, 5 bases at V and 0 bases at J, with 13 bases in the middle. Germline V gene lookup returns CDR1 LGHDT and CDR2 YNNKEL (reference sequence). This CDR3 contains 15 residues.

This clone was seen a single time. This chain links TRBV12-3 or TRBV12-4 with TRBJ2-7; TRBD1 might be the D (6 bases). V was shortened by 6 bases and J by 0 bases, with 6 bases between the two germline ends. The CDR3 runs 12 residues. CDR3 sequence: CASSRGSYEQYF. For the CDR3, the DNA is TGTGCCAGCAGCAGGGGCTCCTACGAGCAGTACTTC.

This chain links TRBV10-3 with TRBJ2-1; D is unresolved. Per germline, CDR1 ENHRY and CDR2 SYGVKD. The length of the CDR3 is 14 residues. Trimming took 2 bases from V and 3 from J, leaving 8 bases between them. Written as DNA, the CDR3 is TGTGCCATCAGTGAGAATTCCGACTACAATGAGCAGTTCTTC. It is translated as CAISENSDYNEQFF.

CDR3: CASSLGDYQEEQYF. The CDR3 nucleotides are TGCGCCAGCAGCTTGGGGGACTACCAAGAGGAGCAGTACTTC. The chain recombines TRBV5-1 with TRBJ2-7; 7 positions agree with TRBD2. Germline V gene lookup returns CDR1 SGHRS and CDR2 YFSETQ. Trimming removed 0 bases from V and 7 bases from J; junction bases left unmatched: 7. The CDR3 length is 14 residues. The variable domain in full, completed from reference TRBV5-1 and TRBJ2-7, reads KAGVTQTPRYLIKTRGQQVTLSCSPISGHRSVSWYQQTPGQGLQFLFEYFSETQRNKGNFPGRFSGRQFSNSRSEMNVSTLELGDSALYLCASSLGDYQEEQYFGPGTRLTVT.